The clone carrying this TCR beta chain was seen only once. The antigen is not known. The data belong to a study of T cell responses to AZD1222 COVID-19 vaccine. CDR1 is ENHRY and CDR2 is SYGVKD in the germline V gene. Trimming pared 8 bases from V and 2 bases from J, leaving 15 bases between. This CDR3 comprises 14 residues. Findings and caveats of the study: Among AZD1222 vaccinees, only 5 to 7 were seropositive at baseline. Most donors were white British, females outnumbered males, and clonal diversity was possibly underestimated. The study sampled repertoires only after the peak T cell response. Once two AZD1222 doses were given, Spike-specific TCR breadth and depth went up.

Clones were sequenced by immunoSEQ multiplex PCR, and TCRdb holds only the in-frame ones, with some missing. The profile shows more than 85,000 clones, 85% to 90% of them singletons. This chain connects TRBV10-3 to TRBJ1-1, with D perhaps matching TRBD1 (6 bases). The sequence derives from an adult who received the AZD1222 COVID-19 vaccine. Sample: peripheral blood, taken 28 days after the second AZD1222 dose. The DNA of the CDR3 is TGTGCCATCGGCAACGGGGGGGCTAACACTGAAGCTTTCTTT. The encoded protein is CAIGNGGANTEAFF.